A selection of T cell receptor beta chains follows, all from one sample in a study of shared clonotypes between healthy human individuals. The method was immunoSEQ multiplex PCR; TCRdb's version includes in-frame clones alone and lacks a portion of them. The sample has more than 80,000 clones; about 68% are singletons. The sample taken for sequencing was memory CD8+ T cells sorted from blood. Source of these receptors: a man younger than 45 in good health. Each CDR3 is given with its conserved first and last residue. Each record gives: V gene, D gene, J gene, clone size, CDR3 DNA, CDR3 protein. A D gene is named only where the DNA matches it firmly. The size entry is marked missing in some rows and otherwise reads once, few, many or a size class.

TRBV15	.	TRBJ2-6	.	TGTGCCACCAGCACCGGACAATCTGGGGCCAACGTCCTGACTTTC	CATSTGQSGANVLTF
TRBV29-1	.	TRBJ1-5	.	TGCAGCGTCTCCAGCGCAATCAATCAGCCCCAGCATTTT	CSVSSAINQPQHF
TRBV19	.	TRBJ1-4	.	TGTGCCAGTAGATCGTGGTTTGAGGGACCCGAGGATAATGAAAAACTGTTTTTT	CASRSWFEGPEDNEKLFF
TRBV5-4	TRBD2	TRBJ2-1	.	TGTGCCAGCAGCTCATCGCTAGCGGGAGAGGGTGAGCAGTTCTTC	CASSSSLAGEGEQFF
TRBV29-1	.	TRBJ1-5	.	TGCAGCGTTGGCTTAGGGGGGGATCAGCCCCAGCATTTT	CSVGLGGDQPQHF
TRBV30	.	TRBJ2-5	.	TGTGCCTGGAGTCGGTTACGGGAAGAGACCCAGTACTTC	CAWSRLREETQYF
TRBV11-1	TRBD1	TRBJ1-1	few	TGTGCCAGCAGCTCATACAGGGGGAACACTGAAGCTTTCTTT	CASSSYRGNTEAFF
TRBV7-2	.	TRBJ1-5	.	TGTGCCAGCAGCCCTAGGTCAAGGGGGAACAATCAGCCCCAGCATTTT	CASSPRSRGNNQPQHF
TRBV25-1	TRBD2	TRBJ2-3	.	TGTGCCAGCAGTGAGGGGGGTACTAGCGGAGGTAGGGGGGATACGCAGTATTTT	CASSEGGTSGGRGDTQYF
TRBV25-1	TRBD1	TRBJ1-3	.	TGTGCCAGCAGTGAATGGGGGGGACAGGGCCCAGGAAACACCATATATTTT	CASSEWGGQGPGNTIYF
TRBV9	TRBD1	TRBJ2-7	.	TGTGCCAGCAGCGTGGGGGACAGCAGCTACGAGCAGTACTTC	CASSVGDSSYEQYF
TRBV30	.	TRBJ2-1	.	TGTGCCTGGACCCATTCCAATGAGCAGTTCTTC	CAWTHSNEQFF
TRBV19	.	TRBJ1-1	.	TGTGCCACCCCTCTGGGAACAAGTGAAGCTTTCTTT	CATPLGTSEAFF
TRBV21-1	.	TRBJ2-1	.	TGTGCCAGCAGCAAAGCGGGCGGGACTAGCGGGAGTGTGCATGAGCAGTTCTTC	CASSKAGGTSGSVHEQFF
TRBV7-2	.	TRBJ1-2	few	TGTGCCAGCAGCTTAGGGCAAAATAACTATGGCTACACCTTC	CASSLGQNNYGYTF
TRBV28	.	TRBJ2-3	.	TGTGCCAGCAGTTTCCGGACGGGAGTCTCAGATACGCAGTATTTT	CASSFRTGVSDTQYF
TRBV6-1	.	TRBJ1-2	.	TGTGCCAGCAGTGATAGGACAGACCTCTATGGCTACACCTTC	CASSDRTDLYGYTF